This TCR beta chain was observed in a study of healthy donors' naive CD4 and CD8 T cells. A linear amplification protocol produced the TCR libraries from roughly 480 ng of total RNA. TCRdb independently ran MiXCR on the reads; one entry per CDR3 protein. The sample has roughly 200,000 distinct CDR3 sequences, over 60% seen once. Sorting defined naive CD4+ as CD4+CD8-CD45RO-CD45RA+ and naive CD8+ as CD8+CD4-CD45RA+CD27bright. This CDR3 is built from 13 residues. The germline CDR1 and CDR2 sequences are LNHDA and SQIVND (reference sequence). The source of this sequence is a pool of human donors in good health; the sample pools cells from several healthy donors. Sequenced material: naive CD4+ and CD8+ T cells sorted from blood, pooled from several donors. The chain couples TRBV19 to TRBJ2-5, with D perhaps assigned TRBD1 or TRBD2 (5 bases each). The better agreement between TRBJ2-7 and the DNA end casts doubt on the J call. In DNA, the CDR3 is TGTGCCAGTAGTATGGGGGTGACCTACGAGCAGTACTTC. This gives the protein CASSMGVTYEQYF.